This T cell receptor beta chain derives from a study of shared clonotypes between healthy human individuals. Notes on this clone: This sample also contains other DNA sequences that code for the same CDR3.

Sequenced by immunoSEQ multiplex PCR; TCRdb stores in-frame clones only, minus some. The sample has about a million clones, more than 65% seen once. The CDR3 extends over 12 amino acids. Germline loops: CDR1 KGHSH, CDR2 LQKENI. Trimming cost V 1 base and J 1 base, with 1 base left between them. The receptor was isolated from a man between 18 and 29 years old in good health. Specimen: memory CD4+ T cells sorted from blood. Subset of the sample: CD45RA-negative fraction. This chain connects TRBV18 to TRBJ1-1; D ambiguous. The CDR3, as DNA: TGTGCCAGCTCACCACAGAACACTGAAGCTTTCTTT. It specifies CASSPQNTEAFF.